These T cell receptor beta chains were read from a single sample in a study of T cells expressing NK-cell markers. With the 5' RACE reads reprocessed, TCRdb shows one record per CDR3 protein and no DNA. Its listing shows 550,000 to 600,000 distinct CDR3 sequences. The sequenced material came from blood T cells: a sorted CD56 or NKG2C T cell subset, CD4+ or CD8+ T cells, or bulk PBMC T cells (not recorded which). All receptors come from a man younger than 35 in good health. The CDR3 runs from the conserved cysteine through the conserved F or W.

J gene: TRBJ2-3
V gene: TRBV7-2
CDR3 protein: CASSAIAGLADTQYF

J gene: TRBJ2-3
V gene: TRBV15
CDR3 protein: CATSRGRSSTDTQYF

J gene: TRBJ1-5
V gene: TRBV6-1
CDR3 protein: CASRRTGDGQPQHF

J gene: TRBJ2-7
V gene: TRBV12-5
CDR3 protein: CASSPGYNSYEQYF

J gene: TRBJ2-5
V gene: TRBV14
CDR3 protein: CASSQRGQETQYF

J gene: TRBJ2-1
V gene: TRBV6-1
CDR3 protein: CASRMGSYNEQFF

J gene: TRBJ2-3
V gene: TRBV12-3/TRBV12-4
CDR3 protein: CASSRQGTVTDTQYF

J gene: TRBJ2-5
V gene: TRBV7-9
CDR3 protein: CASSLIPETQYF

J gene: TRBJ2-5
V gene: TRBV20-1
CDR3 protein: CSARLDRGIGETQYF

J gene: TRBJ2-4
V gene: TRBV29-1
CDR3 protein: CSVEKPGQKNIQYF

J gene: TRBJ2-3
V gene: TRBV4-2
CDR3 protein: CASSRWEGTSGSSSGTDTQYF

J gene: TRBJ2-1
V gene: TRBV5-1
CDR3 protein: CASSLALTSGVYNEQFF

J gene: TRBJ2-4
V gene: TRBV12-3/TRBV12-4
CDR3 protein: CASSNRGDIQYF

J gene: TRBJ2-2
V gene: TRBV7-2
CDR3 protein: CASSSLAGAHTGELFF

J gene: TRBJ1-2
V gene: TRBV15
CDR3 protein: CATSRGDRPHGYTF

J gene: TRBJ1-2
V gene: TRBV20-1
CDR3 protein: CSARDRQAYGYTF

J gene: TRBJ2-2
V gene: TRBV30
CDR3 protein: CAWSTPGLPTGELFF

J gene: TRBJ2-5
V gene: TRBV29-1
CDR3 protein: CSVEGQGPGTQYF

J gene: TRBJ2-7
V gene: TRBV7-2
CDR3 protein: CASSLELAGLYEQYF

J gene: TRBJ1-2
V gene: TRBV10-3
CDR3 protein: CAISASGSNYGYTF

J gene: TRBJ1-2
V gene: TRBV12-3/TRBV12-4
CDR3 protein: CASSPGTGKGNYGYTF

J gene: TRBJ2-5
V gene: TRBV7-9
CDR3 protein: CAGDRAETQYF

J gene: TRBJ1-1
V gene: TRBV29-1
CDR3 protein: CSVGGNGGFNTEAFF

J gene: TRBJ1-2
V gene: TRBV7-2
CDR3 protein: CASSLGAGQGFYGYTF

J gene: TRBJ2-5
V gene: TRBV6-1
CDR3 protein: CASRESGRQETQYF

J gene: TRBJ2-7
V gene: TRBV27
CDR3 protein: CASSATPGGGEIYEQYF

J gene: TRBJ2-7
V gene: TRBV12-3/TRBV12-4
CDR3 protein: CASSRTGPQYF

J gene: TRBJ2-2
V gene: TRBV4-1
CDR3 protein: CASSQGQGSGELFF

J gene: TRBJ2-1
V gene: TRBV12-3/TRBV12-4
CDR3 protein: CASSLANRDEQFF

J gene: TRBJ2-3
V gene: TRBV10-3
CDR3 protein: CATSGSSTDTQYF

J gene: TRBJ2-5
V gene: TRBV27
CDR3 protein: CATKGVGETQYF

J gene: TRBJ2-6
V gene: TRBV5-5
CDR3 protein: CASSLVLSAGANVLTF

J gene: TRBJ2-3
V gene: TRBV12-3/TRBV12-4
CDR3 protein: CASSFTDRGHTDTQYF

J gene: TRBJ2-2
V gene: TRBV5-1
CDR3 protein: CASSLAGPNTGELFF

J gene: TRBJ1-1
V gene: TRBV11-3
CDR3 protein: CASSLDRVPSIATEAFF

J gene: TRBJ2-1
V gene: TRBV20-1
CDR3 protein: CSARDNRGGSEQFF

J gene: TRBJ2-1
V gene: TRBV20-1
CDR3 protein: CSARGASGSVQFF

J gene: TRBJ2-1
V gene: TRBV3-1
CDR3 protein: CASSQEGLGRRGNEQFF

J gene: TRBJ2-3
V gene: TRBV20-1
CDR3 protein: CSATGGPDTQYF

J gene: TRBJ2-5
V gene: TRBV10-3
CDR3 protein: CAIGGQGIAETQYF

J gene: TRBJ2-7
V gene: TRBV27
CDR3 protein: CASSLSKHSSEQYF

J gene: TRBJ2-1
V gene: TRBV11-3
CDR3 protein: CASSWTAYNEQFF

J gene: TRBJ1-6
V gene: TRBV20-1
CDR3 protein: CSALPGQTKGGSYNSPLHF

J gene: TRBJ2-5
V gene: TRBV20-1
CDR3 protein: CSARDLPGLAGAQETQYF

J gene: TRBJ2-3
V gene: TRBV9
CDR3 protein: CASSPPGGSDTQYF

J gene: TRBJ2-1
V gene: TRBV5-1
CDR3 protein: CASSPNEGGGYNEQFF

J gene: TRBJ2-5
V gene: TRBV18
CDR3 protein: CASSREPPDRGYQETQYF

J gene: TRBJ2-2
V gene: TRBV4-1
CDR3 protein: CASGDSANTGELFF

J gene: TRBJ2-2
V gene: TRBV28
CDR3 protein: CASILGGRTGELFF

J gene: TRBJ2-1
V gene: TRBV7-9
CDR3 protein: CASSLSGGRRNEQFF

J gene: TRBJ2-3
V gene: TRBV24-1
CDR3 protein: CATTERGGTDTQYF

J gene: TRBJ2-1
V gene: TRBV10-2
CDR3 protein: CASSDTRVNNEQFF

J gene: TRBJ1-5
V gene: TRBV4-1
CDR3 protein: CASSQVGEQPQHF

J gene: TRBJ2-5
V gene: TRBV5-5
CDR3 protein: CASSSPGTEQETQYF

J gene: TRBJ2-1
V gene: TRBV5-6
CDR3 protein: CASSLSAINEQFF